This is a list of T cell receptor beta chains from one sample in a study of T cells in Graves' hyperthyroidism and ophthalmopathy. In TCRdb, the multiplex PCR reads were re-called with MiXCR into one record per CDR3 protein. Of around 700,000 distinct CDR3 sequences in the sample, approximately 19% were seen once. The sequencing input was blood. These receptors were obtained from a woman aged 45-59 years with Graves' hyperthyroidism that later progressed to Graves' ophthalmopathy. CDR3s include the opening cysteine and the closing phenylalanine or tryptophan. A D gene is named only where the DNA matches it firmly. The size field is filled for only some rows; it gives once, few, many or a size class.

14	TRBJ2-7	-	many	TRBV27	CASSPYSQWYEQYF	TGTGCCAGCAGTCCCTACTCTCAATGGTACGAGCAGTACTTC
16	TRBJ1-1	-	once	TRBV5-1	CASSSAPGRKNTEAFF	TGCGCCAGCAGCTCGGCCCCAGGGCGGAAGAACACTGAAGCTTTCTTT
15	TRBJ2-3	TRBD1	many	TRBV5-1	CASSSRDRGFDTQYF	TGCGCCAGCAGCTCTAGGGACAGGGGATTTGATACGCAGTATTTT
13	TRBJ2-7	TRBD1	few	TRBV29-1	CSVTMTGDYEQYF	TGCAGCGTAACCATGACAGGGGACTACGAGCAGTACTTC
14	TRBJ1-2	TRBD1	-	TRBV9	CASSARGQGYGYTF	TGTGCCAGCAGCGCTCGGGGACAGGGCTATGGCTACACCTTC
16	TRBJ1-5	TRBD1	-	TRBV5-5	CASSSDRLGLNQPQHF	TGTGCCAGCAGCTCGGACAGGCTTGGTTTGAATCAGCCCCAGCATTTT
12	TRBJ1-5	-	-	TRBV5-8	CASSYTHQPQHF	TGTGCCAGCAGCTACACCCATCAGCCCCAGCATTTT
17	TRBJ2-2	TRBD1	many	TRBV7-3	CASSLKGTGIGTGELFF	TGTGCCAGCAGCTTAAAGGGGACAGGGATAGGCACCGGGGAGCTGTTTTTT
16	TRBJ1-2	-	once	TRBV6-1	CATIAAELGQDYGYTF	TGTGCCACGATCGCCGCCGAATTGGGACAAGACTATGGCTACACCTTC
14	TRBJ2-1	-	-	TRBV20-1	CSARSLDRNNEQFF	TGCAGTGCTAGATCCCTGGACAGAAACAATGAGCAGTTCTTC
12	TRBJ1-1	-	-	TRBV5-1	CASHAGATEAFF	TGCGCCTCCCATGCGGGGGCGACTGAAGCTTTCTTT
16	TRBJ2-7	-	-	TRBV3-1	CASSQGFQAATYEQYF	TGTGCCAGCAGCCAAGGTTTCCAGGCCGCAACCTACGAGCAGTACTTC
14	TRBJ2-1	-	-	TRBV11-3	CASSTDGVVDEQFF	TGTGCCAGCAGCACGGACGGGGTCGTGGATGAGCAGTTCTTC
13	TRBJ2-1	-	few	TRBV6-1	CASSEAAGDQQFF	TGTGCCAGCAGTGAAGCGGCCGGGGATCAGCAGTTCTTC
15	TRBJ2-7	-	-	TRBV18	CASSPPTGRMYEQYF	TGTGCCAGCTCACCACCGACAGGAAGAATGTACGAGCAGTACTTC
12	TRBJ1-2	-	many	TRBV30	CAWSQERNGYTF	TGTGCCTGGAGTCAGGAGCGCAATGGCTACACCTTC
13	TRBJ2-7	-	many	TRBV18	CASSPRDRYEQYF	TGTGCCAGCTCACCCCGGGATAGATACGAGCAGTACTTC
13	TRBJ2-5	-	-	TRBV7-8	CASTATSRETQYF	TGTGCCAGCACCGCGACTAGTAGGGAGACCCAGTACTTC
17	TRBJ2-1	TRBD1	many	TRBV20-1	CSARDRGTLSSYNEQFF	TGCAGTGCTAGGGACAGGGGGACCCTGAGCTCCTACAATGAGCAGTTCTTC
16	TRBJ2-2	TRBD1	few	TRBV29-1	CSVEDDRGRDTGELFF	TGCAGCGTTGAAGATGACAGGGGCCGAGACACCGGGGAGCTGTTTTTT
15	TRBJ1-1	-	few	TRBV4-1	CASSHRDILNTEAFF	TGCGCCAGCAGCCATCGGGACATATTGAACACTGAAGCTTTCTTT
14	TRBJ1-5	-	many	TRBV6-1	CASSPRGGAQPQHF	TGTGCCAGCAGTCCTCGTGGGGGGGCCCAGCCCCAGCATTTT
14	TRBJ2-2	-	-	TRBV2	CASSETPLTGELFF	TGTGCCAGCAGTGAAACCCCCCTCACCGGGGAGCTGTTTTTT
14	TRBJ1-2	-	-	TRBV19	CASSILIENYGYTF	TGTGCCAGTAGTATATTGATTGAAAACTATGGCTACACCTTC